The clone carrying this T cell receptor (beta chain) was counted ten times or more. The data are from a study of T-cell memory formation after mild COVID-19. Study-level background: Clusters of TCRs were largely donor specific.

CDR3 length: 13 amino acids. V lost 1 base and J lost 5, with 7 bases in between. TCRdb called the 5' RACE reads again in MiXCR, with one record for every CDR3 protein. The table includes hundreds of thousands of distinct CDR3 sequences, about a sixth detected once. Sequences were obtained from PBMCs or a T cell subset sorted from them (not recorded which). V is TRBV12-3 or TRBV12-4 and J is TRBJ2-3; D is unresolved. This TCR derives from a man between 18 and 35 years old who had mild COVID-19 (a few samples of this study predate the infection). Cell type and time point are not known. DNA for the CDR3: TGTGCCAGCAGTTTAGGCTTAGGAGATACGCAGTATTTT. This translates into CASSLGLGDTQYF.